This T cell receptor beta chain was profiled in a study of shared clonotypes between healthy human individuals. Study-wide results and limits: Among the subsets, naive ones generally showed larger estimated richness than memory ones. Non-shared clonotypes displayed generation probabilities falling below those of clonotypes present in all four donors. Only blood underwent sampling, and tissue repertoires likely differ.

The naive CD8 fraction comprised CD45RO-negative cells positively selected for CCR7 and excluded terminally differentiated effector memory CD45RA+ cells. Remarks on this clone: Its antigen is still unknown.

Here immunoSEQ multiplex PCR was the method, and the copy in TCRdb shows in-frame clones only, minus some. Here the sample spans more than 2 million clones, 93% being singletons. V gave up 6 bases and J gave up 5 bases; unmatched junction bases: 6. CDR3 size: 13 residues. Germline CDR1 and CDR2: SGHDT and YYEEEE. Sequenced sample: naive CD8+ T cells from PBMCs. The chain joins TRBV5-6 to TRBJ1-2; 8 nucleotides line up with TRBD1. The clonotype comes from a man between 18 and 29 years old in good health. Some clones in this sample may be carry-over from other donors' samples. This chain's CDR3 is CASTLQGAYGYTF. CDR3 in DNA: TGTGCCAGCACTCTCCAGGGGGCTTATGGCTACACCTTC. The full variable domain, rest sourced from reference TRBV5-6 and TRBJ1-2, is DAGVTQSPTHLIKTRGQQVTLRCSPKSGHDTVSWYQQALGQGPQFIFQYYEEEERQRGNFPDRFSGHQFPNYSSELNVNALLLGDSALYLCASTLQGAYGYTFGSGTRLTVV.